This T cell receptor (beta chain) comes out of a study of blood T cell repertoires in COVID-19. Study summary: Whether acute or convalescent, the COVID-19 samples came from the United States, Italy and Spain. Sources were T cells, B-cell-depleted T cells, or PBMCs; the material itself was cDNA or gDNA.

During active infection, Seattle patients enrolled and were then monitored through disease. Original analysis: Reference gene primer amplification in the assay estimated nucleated cell counts. Measured with immunoSEQ multiplex PCR; TCRdb has only the in-frame clones, and not every one. The D gene and trimming were derived from the DNA, and the V and J assignments and clone size from that table. This table has roughly 320,000 clones, under 90% appearing once. Germline loops: CDR1 SGHDT, CDR2 YYEEEE. The CDR3 contains 14 residues. Trimming removed 3 bases from V and 2 bases from J, with 11 bases in between.

The specimen sequenced was peripheral blood. This TCR derives from a woman in her 30s with COVID-19, enrolled during active disease. V is TRBV5-6 and J is TRBJ1-2; a possible D gene is TRBD1 (5 bases). CDR3 DNA sequence: TGTGCCAGCAGCTGGTTGACAGCAAACTATGGCTACACCTTC. This sequence encodes CASSWLTANYGYTF.